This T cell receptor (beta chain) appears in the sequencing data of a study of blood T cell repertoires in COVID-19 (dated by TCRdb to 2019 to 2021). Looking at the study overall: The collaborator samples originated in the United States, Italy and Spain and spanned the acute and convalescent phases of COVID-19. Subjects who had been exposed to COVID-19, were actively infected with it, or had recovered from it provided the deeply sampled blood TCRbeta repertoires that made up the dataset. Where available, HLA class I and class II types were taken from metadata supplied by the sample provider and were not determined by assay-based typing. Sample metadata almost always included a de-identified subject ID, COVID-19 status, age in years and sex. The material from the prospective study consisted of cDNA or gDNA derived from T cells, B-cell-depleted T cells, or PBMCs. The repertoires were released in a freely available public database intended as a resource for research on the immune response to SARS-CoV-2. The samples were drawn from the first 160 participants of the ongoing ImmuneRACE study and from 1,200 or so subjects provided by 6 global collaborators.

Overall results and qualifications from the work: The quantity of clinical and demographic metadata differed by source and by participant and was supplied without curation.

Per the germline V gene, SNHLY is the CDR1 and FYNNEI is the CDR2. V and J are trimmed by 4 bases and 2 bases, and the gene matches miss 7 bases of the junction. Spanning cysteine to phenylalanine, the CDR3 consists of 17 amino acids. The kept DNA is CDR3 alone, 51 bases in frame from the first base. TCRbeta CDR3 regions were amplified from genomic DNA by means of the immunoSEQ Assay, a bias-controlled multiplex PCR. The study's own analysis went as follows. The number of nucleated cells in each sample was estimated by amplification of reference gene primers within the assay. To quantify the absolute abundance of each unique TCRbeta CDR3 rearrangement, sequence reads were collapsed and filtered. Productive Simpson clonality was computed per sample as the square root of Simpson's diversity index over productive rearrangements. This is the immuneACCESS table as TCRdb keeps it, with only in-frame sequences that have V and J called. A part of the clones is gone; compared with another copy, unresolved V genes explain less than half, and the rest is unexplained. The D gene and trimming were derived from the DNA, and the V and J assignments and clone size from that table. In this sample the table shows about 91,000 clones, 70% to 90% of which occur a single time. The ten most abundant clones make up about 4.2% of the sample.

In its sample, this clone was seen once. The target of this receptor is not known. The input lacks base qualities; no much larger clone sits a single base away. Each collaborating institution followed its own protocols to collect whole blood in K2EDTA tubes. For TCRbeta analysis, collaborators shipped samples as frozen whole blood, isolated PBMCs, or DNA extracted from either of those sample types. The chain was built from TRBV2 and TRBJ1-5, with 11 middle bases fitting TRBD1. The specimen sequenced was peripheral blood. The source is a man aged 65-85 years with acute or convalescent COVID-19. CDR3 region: CASSAGTGGRGNQPQHF. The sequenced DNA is TGTGCCAGCAGTGCCGGGACAGGGGGTCGGGGCAATCAGCCCCAGCATTTT.